A single sample gave rise to the 29 T cell receptor beta chains below, sequenced in a study of blood T cells in healthy people across ages. Using a J-beta primer mix together with a sample-barcoded 5' primer, a second PCR was run for roughly 7 to 12 cycles. TCRdb independently ran MiXCR on the 5' RACE reads; one entry per CDR3 protein. The repertoire consists of some 900,000 distinct CDR3 sequences, with 29% occurring once and the leading ten covering approximately 15%. Sequencing input: blood. The origin of the receptors is a woman of 80 years or more in good health.

This clonotype was seen many times. The rearrangement uses TRBV6-5 and TRBJ2-1; 15 bases fit TRBD2. J lost 8 bases, V lost 6 bases, and 2 bases had no gene match. Germline CDR1 is MNHEY and CDR2 is SVGAGI. The CDR3 length is 14 residues. CDR3 loop: CASRRTSGGDEQFF. The CDR3 region has the DNA TGTGCCAGCAGACGGACTAGCGGGGGGGATGAGCAGTTCTTC.

V is TRBV18 and J is TRBJ2-4; D ambiguous. Trimming removed 1 base at V and 8 bases at J, with 9 bases between. Germline V lookup: CDR1 KGHSH, CDR2 LQKENI. The CDR3 is 13 residues long. CDR3 nucleotide sequence: TGTGCCAGCTCACCACAGGGTACGGACATTCAGTACTTC. Its protein product is CASSPQGTDIQYF.

This clonotype has a count of ten or more. V usage is TRBV2 and J usage is TRBJ2-1; tentative D call: TRBD2 (5 bases). Germline V gene lookup returns CDR1 SNHLY and CDR2 FYNNEI. The V end was cut by 7 bases, the J end by 1 base, with 14 bases between. The CDR3 is made up of 15 amino acids. The CDR3 loop is CASTARGGSYNEQFF. CDR3 in DNA: TGTGCCAGCACTGCGAGAGGCGGGTCCTACAATGAGCAGTTCTTC.

There are many counts of this clonotype. The chain recombines TRBV24-1 with TRBJ2-6; 7 bases match TRBD2. The CDR3 has 18 amino acids. From germline, CDR1 is KGHDR and CDR2 SFDVKD. The CDR3 DNA is TGTGCTCTAGGAGGGAGCAAAGCGGGACCTTCTGGGGCCAACGTCCTGACTTTC. This codes for CALGGSKAGPSGANVLTF.

This clonotype was seen repeatedly, ten times or more. The chain has TRBV6-6 and TRBJ1-1; weak D call: TRBD1 (6 bases). Germline values: CDR1 MNHNY, CDR2 SVGAGI (reference sequence). CDR3 length: 10 amino acids. Trimming removed 6 bases at V and 8 bases at J, with 7 bases between. This CDR3 is CASRGTEAFF. Here the CDR3 DNA reads TGTGCCAGCAGGGGGACAGAAGCTTTCTTT.

In its sample, this clonotype was seen many times. This rearrangement joins TRBV7-9 to TRBJ2-3, with D perhaps matching TRBD1 (6 bases). Trimming took 5 bases from V and 2 from J, leaving 8 bases between them. This CDR3 contains 13 residues. Germline CDR1 SEHNR, CDR2 FQNEAQ (reference sequence). This CDR3 reads CASSRQDTDTQYF. CDR3 nucleotides: TGTGCCAGCAGCCGACAGGACACAGATACGCAGTATTTT.

The gene calls are TRBV20-1 and TRBJ1-2, with D possibly TRBD1 on 6 matching bases. With 6 bases removed from V and 4 bases from J, the gap between germline ends came to 24 bases. The CDR3 runs 16 residues. Germline CDR1 reads DFQATT; CDR2 reads SNEGSKA (reference sequence). CDR3 in DNA: TGCAGTGCGAGCGGGTCGACAGGCCCAGTCGGCTATGGCTACACCTTC. Translated, it gives CSASGSTGPVGYGYTF.

The J gene is TRBJ1-4, the V gene TRBV6-5; D gene unclear. Germline CDR1 MNHEY, CDR2 SVGAGI. CDR3 length: 14 amino acids. V was pared by 7 bases and J by 7 bases, with 16 bases between. CDR3 region: CASKLSGRGEKLFF. CDR3 nucleotide sequence: TGTGCCAGCAAGTTATCCGGTCGGGGTGAAAAACTGTTTTTT.

This clonotype was picked up many times. The CDR3 is CASSLGNTGELFF. For the CDR3, the DNA is TGTGCCAGCAGCTTAGGGAACACCGGGGAGCTGTTTTTT. The gene calls are TRBV7-6 and TRBJ2-2; D ambiguous. CDR1 is SGHVS, CDR2 FNYEAQ, per germline. The V end lost 1 base, the J end lost 1 base, and 1 base lay between the germline ends. The CDR3 consists of 13 residues.

This clonotype was observed at least ten times. J is TRBJ1-1 and V is TRBV6-5; 7 positions match TRBD1. Germline V lookup: CDR1 MNHEY, CDR2 SVGAGI. V lost 2 bases, J lost 1 base, and 4 bases stayed unmatched. The CDR3 extends over 15 amino acids. The CDR3 DNA reads as TGTGCCAGCAGTTACAAGGCAGGGGGGAACACTGAAGCTTTCTTT. Protein: CASSYKAGGNTEAFF.

V is TRBV6-1 and J is TRBJ1-6; 8 bases align to TRBD1. Losses at the gene ends were 5 bases for V and 7 bases for J; bases not matched to a gene: 7. Germline V lookup: CDR1 MNHNS, CDR2 SASEGT. CDR3 size: 15 residues. The CDR3 DNA reads TGTGCCAGCAGTCGCTCAGGGGGCAACAATTCACCCCTCCACTTT. Translated: CASSRSGGNNSPLHF.

This clonotype was counted many times. The gene calls are TRBV9 and TRBJ1-2; TRBD1 agrees at 7 bases. The CDR3 extends over 15 amino acids. Germline V lookup: CDR1 SGDLS, CDR2 YYNGEE. The ends lost 3 bases at V and 2 bases at J; junction bases unmatched: 7. The CDR3 DNA follows: TGTGCCAGCAGCGCTACAGGGGATCCCAACTATGGCTACACCTTC. It translates to CASSATGDPNYGYTF. The variable domain in full, completed from reference TRBV9 and TRBJ1-2, reads DSGVTQTPKHLITATGQRVTLRCSPRSGDLSVYWYQQSLDQGLQFLIQYYNGEERAKGNILERFSAQQFPDLHSELNLSSLELGDSALYFCASSATGDPNYGYTFGSGTRLTVV.

This clonotype was seen only a few times. The chain employs TRBV12-3 or TRBV12-4 and TRBJ2-1; perhaps TRBD2 as D (5 bases). V lost 5 bases and J 10 bases, leaving 12 bases between the germline ends. The CDR3 totals 12 residues. As DNA, the CDR3 is TGTGCCAGCAGTCCGGGCCCGGGGGAGCAGTTCTTC. Translation gives CASSPGPGEQFF.

In its sample, this clonotype was seen a few times. The CDR3 spells CASSPDRGLAGGPSYNEQFF. The CDR3 coding sequence is TGTGCCAGCAGCCCCGACAGGGGACTAGCGGGGGGGCCTTCCTACAATGAGCAGTTCTTC. The chain recombines TRBV3-1 with TRBJ2-1; 16 bases align to TRBD2. From germline, CDR1 is LGHDT and CDR2 YNNKEL (reference sequence). The CDR3 consists of 20 residues. V lost 4 bases, J lost 1 base, and 10 bases stayed unmatched.

This clonotype was observed a few times. The chain combines TRBV6-5 with TRBJ2-2; a possible D gene is TRBD2 (5 bases). The germline V and J ends were trimmed by 2 bases and 4 bases, with 11 bases remaining between them. The CDR3 is 15 amino acids. Per the germline V gene, CDR1 is MNHEY and CDR2 is SVGAGI. For the CDR3, the DNA is TGTGCCAGCAGTTACCGGACTGGGTCCACCGGGGAGCTGTTTTTT. Protein product: CASSYRTGSTGELFF.

Regarding this clonotype: A clone one base away is much larger, so this may be a read error. The chain carries TRBV5-6 and TRBJ2-7, with D uncertain. Germline assignment: CDR1 SGHDT and CDR2 YYEEEE. This CDR3 is built from 14 residues. V was shortened by 3 bases and J by 2 bases, with 12 bases between the two germline ends. This CDR3 is CASSCGQAPYEQYF. CDR3 DNA: TGTGCCAGCAGCTGTGGGCAGGCTCCCTACGAGCAGTACTTC.

This clonotype is a singleton in its sample. CDR3 bases: TGTGCCTGGGGACAGGGGGTGGAAGCTTTCTTT. As protein: CAWGQGVEAFF. This chain uses TRBV30 with TRBJ1-1; 10 nucleotides line up with TRBD1. CDR1 and CDR2 (germline): GTSNPN, SVGIG (reference sequence). Germline trimming cut 5 bases from V and 8 bases from J; bases unmatched to any gene: 2. The CDR3 consists of 11 residues.

This clonotype was seen more than once but under ten times. This sequence joins TRBV6-2 or TRBV6-3 and TRBJ1-2, with unresolved D. V was pared by 6 bases and J by 3 bases, with 11 bases between. The CDR3 sequence is 13 residues long. Germline assignment: CDR1 MNHEY and CDR2 SVGEGT. CDR3 in amino acids: CASSTVQHYGYTF. In DNA form, the CDR3 reads TGTGCCAGCAGCACAGTTCAACACTATGGCTACACCTTC.

This clonotype was detected only a few times. It may be a read error: a sequence one base away is much more abundant. The J gene is TRBJ2-5, the V gene TRBV27; D gene uncertain. This CDR3 spans 14 amino acids. Germline values: CDR1 MNHEY, CDR2 SMNVEV (reference sequence). V was trimmed by 8 bases and J by 11 bases, leaving 24 bases between them. CDR3: CASLPRWQSNEQYF. CDR3 sequence (DNA): TGTGCCAGCCTCCCCCGGTGGCAGAGCAATGAGCAGTACTTC.

The chain uses TRBV7-2 and TRBJ1-4; TRBD1 matches 7 bases. V was clipped by 3 bases and J by 4 bases; unmatched bases: 5. Germline loops: CDR1 SGHTA, CDR2 FQGNSA. The CDR3 sequence is 15 residues long. CDR3 bases: TGTGCCAGCAGCTTTCAGACAGGGCTTAATGAAAAACTGTTTTTT. Translating it yields CASSFQTGLNEKLFF.

This clonotype was observed a handful of times. The chain is built from TRBV7-9 and TRBJ1-2; D ambiguous. Trimming took off 5 bases at V and 6 bases at J, with 13 bases between the two ends. Germline CDR1 SEHNR, CDR2 FQNEAQ (reference sequence). The CDR3 sequence is 13 residues long. The CDR3 DNA reads TGTGCCAGCAGCCCGTACGCCCAGAATGGCTACACCTTC. Amino acid sequence: CASSPYAQNGYTF.

This clonotype was recorded many times. The genes are TRBV4-1 and TRBJ2-5; D gene unclear. V lost 1 base and J lost 4, with 7 bases in between. The CDR3 extends over 13 amino acids. Germline CDR1 MGHRA, CDR2 YSYEKL. The CDR3 region has the DNA TGCGCCAGCAGCCAAGTCATTAGAGAGACCCAGTACTTC. Translating gives CASSQVIRETQYF.

The rearrangement joins TRBV7-3 to TRBJ2-5; TRBD1 might be the D (7 bases). CDR3 length: 17 residues. Germline V CDR1 and CDR2: SGHTA, FQGTGA. Deletions cut 1 base from V and 3 bases from J, with 18 bases between. The CDR3 region has the DNA TGTGCCAGCAGCTTAAGGAGGGGGCTCCCGGGCAAAGAGACCCAGTACTTC. Its protein product is CASSLRRGLPGKETQYF. The whole variable domain, remainder taken from reference TRBV7-3 and TRBJ2-5, is GAGVSQTPSNKVTEKGKYVELRCDPISGHTALYWYRQSLGQGPEFLIYFQGTGAADDSGLPNDRFFAVRPEGSVSTLKIQRTERGDSAVYLCASSLRRGLPGKETQYFGPGTRLLVL.

Many counts were recorded for this clonotype. The chain couples TRBV20-1 to TRBJ2-7; 8 positions match TRBD1. CDR3 size: 14 residues. After removal of 3 bases from V and 4 bases from J, the junction contained 8 bases not matched to a gene. The germline V gene has CDR1 DFQATT and CDR2 SNEGSKA (reference sequence). Here the CDR3 reads CSARAPGTGYEQYF. The CDR3 DNA is TGCAGTGCTAGGGCCCCCGGGACAGGATACGAGCAGTACTTC.

This chain links TRBV6-1 with TRBJ2-7; 13 bases match TRBD2. The CDR3 has 16 amino acids. V trimming: 4 bases; J trimming: 6 bases; junction bases outside the gene matches: 9. Germline CDR1 MNHNS, CDR2 SASEGT. In DNA form, the CDR3 reads TGTGCCAGCAGTGCACTAGCGGGAGGGCCGATGTCCGAGCAGTACTTC. Its protein is CASSALAGGPMSEQYF.

This clonotype was detected many times. The CDR3 DNA follows: TGTGCCACCAGTGACCGAGACAGGGGGCTCACAGATACGCAGTATTTT. This gives the protein CATSDRDRGLTDTQYF. This chain connects TRBV24-1 to TRBJ2-3; 10 bases are a match to TRBD1. V was pared by 4 bases and J by 2 bases, with 5 bases of the junction left unmatched. The CDR3 extends over 16 amino acids. Germline V gene lookup returns CDR1 KGHDR and CDR2 SFDVKD.

This clonotype occurred many times. The rearrangement joins TRBV5-1 to TRBJ2-7; 9 nucleotides match TRBD1. The CDR3 has 16 residues. The germline CDR1 and CDR2 sequences are SGHRS and YFSETQ. V gave up 4 bases and J gave up 4 bases; unmatched junction bases: 12. CDR3 amino acids: CASSPWGTGKEYEQYF. In nucleotides, the CDR3 is TGCGCCAGCAGCCCGTGGGGGACAGGGAAGGAGTACGAGCAGTACTTC.

The table lists this clonotype with many counts. This CDR3 reads CASTEDYTDTQYF. CDR3 DNA sequence: TGTGCCAGCACCGAGGACTACACAGATACGCAGTATTTT. The chain has TRBV7-2 and TRBJ2-3; TRBD2 is a possible D gene (6 bases). V was cut by 7 bases and J by 2 bases, with 10 bases left in between. The CDR3 sequence is 13 residues long. Germline V CDR1 and CDR2: SGHTA, FQGNSA. Combining the CDR3 with reference TRBV7-2 and TRBJ2-3 gives the whole variable domain GAGVSQSPSNKVTEKGKDVELRCDPISGHTALYWYRQSLGQGLEFLIYFQGNSAPDKSGLPSDRFSAERTGGSVSTLTIQRTQQEDSAVYLCASTEDYTDTQYFGPGTRLTVL.

This clonotype was seen many times. The chain has TRBV27 and TRBJ1-4; possible D gene TRBD1, 5 bases. V lost 6 bases and J lost 6, with 14 bases in between. Germline CDR1 is MNHEY and CDR2 is SMNVEV (reference sequence). The CDR3 contains 14 residues. The CDR3 region has the DNA TGTGCCAGCAGCTTCTGGGGGGGAGATGAAAAACTGTTTTTT. This translates into CASSFWGGDEKLFF.